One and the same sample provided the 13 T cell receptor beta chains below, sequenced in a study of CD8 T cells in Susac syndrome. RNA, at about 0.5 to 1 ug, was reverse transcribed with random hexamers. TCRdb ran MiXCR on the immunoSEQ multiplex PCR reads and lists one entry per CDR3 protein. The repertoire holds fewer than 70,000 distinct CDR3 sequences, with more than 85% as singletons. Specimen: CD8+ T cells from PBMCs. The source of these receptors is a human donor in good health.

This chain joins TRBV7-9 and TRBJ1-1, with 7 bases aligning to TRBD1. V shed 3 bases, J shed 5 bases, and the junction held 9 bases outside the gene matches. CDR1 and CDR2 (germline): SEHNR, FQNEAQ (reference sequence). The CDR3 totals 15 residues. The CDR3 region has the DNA TGTGCCAGCAGCTTGACTTCAGGGGGGAGAACTGAAGCTTTCTTT. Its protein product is CASSLTSGGRTEAFF.

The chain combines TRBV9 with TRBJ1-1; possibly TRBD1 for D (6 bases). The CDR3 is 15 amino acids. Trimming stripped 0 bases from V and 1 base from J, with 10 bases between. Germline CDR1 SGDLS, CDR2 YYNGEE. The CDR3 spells CASSVGGQWNTEAFF. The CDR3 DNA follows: TGTGCCAGCAGCGTAGGGGGGCAATGGAACACTGAAGCTTTCTTT.

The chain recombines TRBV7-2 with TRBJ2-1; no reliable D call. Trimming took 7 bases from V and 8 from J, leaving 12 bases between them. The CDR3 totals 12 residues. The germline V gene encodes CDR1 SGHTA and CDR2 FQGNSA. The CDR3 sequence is CASTPLGDEQFF. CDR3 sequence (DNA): TGTGCCAGCACCCCGCTCGGCGATGAGCAGTTCTTC. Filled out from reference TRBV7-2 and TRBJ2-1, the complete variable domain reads GAGVSQSPSNKVTEKGKDVELRCDPISGHTALYWYRQSLGQGLEFLIYFQGNSAPDKSGLPSDRFSAERTGGSVSTLTIQRTQQEDSAVYLCASTPLGDEQFFGPGTRLTVL.

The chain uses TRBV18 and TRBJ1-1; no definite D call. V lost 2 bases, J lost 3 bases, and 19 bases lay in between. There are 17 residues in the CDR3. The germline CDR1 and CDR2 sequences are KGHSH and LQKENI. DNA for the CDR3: TGTGCCAGCTCACCATCGGCCCCCGGGCAGGAGGACACTGAAGCTTTCTTT. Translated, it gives CASSPSAPGQEDTEAFF.

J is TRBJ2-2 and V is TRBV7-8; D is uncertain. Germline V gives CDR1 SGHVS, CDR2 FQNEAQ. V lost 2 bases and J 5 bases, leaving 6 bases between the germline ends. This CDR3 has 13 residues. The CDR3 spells CASSLKGTGELFF. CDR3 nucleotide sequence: TGTGCCAGCAGCTTAAAAGGGACCGGGGAGCTGTTTTTT.

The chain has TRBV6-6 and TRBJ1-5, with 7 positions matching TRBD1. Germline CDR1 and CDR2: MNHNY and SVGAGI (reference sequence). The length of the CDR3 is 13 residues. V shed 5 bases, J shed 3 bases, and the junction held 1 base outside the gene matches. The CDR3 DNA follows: TGTGCCAGCAGTACAGGGGCCAATCAGCCCCAGCATTTT. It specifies CASSTGANQPQHF.

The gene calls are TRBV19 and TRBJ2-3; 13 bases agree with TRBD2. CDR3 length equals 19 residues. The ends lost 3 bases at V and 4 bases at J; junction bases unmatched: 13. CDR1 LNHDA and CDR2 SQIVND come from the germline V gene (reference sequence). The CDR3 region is CASSMDWATSGGIADTQYF. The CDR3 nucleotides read TGTGCCAGTAGTATGGACTGGGCGACTAGCGGGGGGATAGCAGATACGCAGTATTTT.

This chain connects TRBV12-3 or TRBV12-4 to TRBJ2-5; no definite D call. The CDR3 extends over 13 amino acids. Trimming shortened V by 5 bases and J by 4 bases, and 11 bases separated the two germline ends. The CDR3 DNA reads TGTGCCAGCAGTCCTGACTTCGGAGAGACCCAGTACTTC. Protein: CASSPDFGETQYF.

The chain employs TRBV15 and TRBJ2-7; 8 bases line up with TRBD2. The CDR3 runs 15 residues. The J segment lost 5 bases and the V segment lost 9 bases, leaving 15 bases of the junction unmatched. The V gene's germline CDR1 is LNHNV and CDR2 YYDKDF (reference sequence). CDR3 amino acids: CATKSRTSPGDEQYF. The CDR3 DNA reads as TGTGCCACAAAATCCCGGACTAGCCCGGGGGACGAGCAGTACTTC.

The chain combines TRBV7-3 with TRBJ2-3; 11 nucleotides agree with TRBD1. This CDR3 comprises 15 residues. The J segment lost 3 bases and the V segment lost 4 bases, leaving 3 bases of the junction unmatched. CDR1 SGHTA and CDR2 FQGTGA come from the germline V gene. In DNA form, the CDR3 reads TGTGCCAGCAGCTCCGGACAGGGGGCAACAGATACGCAGTATTTT. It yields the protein CASSSGQGATDTQYF.

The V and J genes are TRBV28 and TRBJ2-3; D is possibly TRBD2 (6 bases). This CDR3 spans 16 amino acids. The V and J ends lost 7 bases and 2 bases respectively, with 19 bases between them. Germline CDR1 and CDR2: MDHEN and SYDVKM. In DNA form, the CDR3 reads TGTGCCAGCACCCGCCGGGGACTGAGGATCACAGATACGCAGTATTTT. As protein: CASTRRGLRITDTQYF.

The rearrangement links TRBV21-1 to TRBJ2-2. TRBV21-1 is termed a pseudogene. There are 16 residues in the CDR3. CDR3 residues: CASSKRRNANTGELFF. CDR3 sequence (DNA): TGTGCCAGCAGCAAACGACGCAACGCGAACACCGGGGAGCTGTTTTTT.

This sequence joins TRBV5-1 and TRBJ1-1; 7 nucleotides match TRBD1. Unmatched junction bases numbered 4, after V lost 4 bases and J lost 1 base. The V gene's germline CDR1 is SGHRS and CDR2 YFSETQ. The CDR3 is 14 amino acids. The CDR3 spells CASSHRQGNTEAFF. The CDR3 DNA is TGCGCCAGCAGCCACAGACAGGGGAACACTGAAGCTTTCTTT.